The subject of this entry is one T cell receptor (beta chain). This clonotype occurred many times. It lacks a known antigen. Qualities for individual bases were not recorded, and no much larger clone is one base off. The sample is drawn from a study of neurological immune-mediated disorders (dated by TCRdb to between 2018 and 2021). Looking at the study overall: The study compared peripheral blood TCR-beta repertoires of HTLV-I-associated myelopathy (HAM/TSP) patients, multiple sclerosis patients and healthy controls using UMI-based sequencing. Technical triplicate libraries were sequenced so that the variability in frequency of each individual clone could be precisely calculated. Alongside PBMC samples, the set of approximately 100 TCR-beta libraries contained longitudinal samples, technical triplicates, and paired CD4+ and CD8+ T-cell subsets that had been sorted. The cohort comprised 60 to 75 subjects: about 15 HAM/TSP patients, 35 or so multiple sclerosis patients and approximately 20 healthy controls.

Summary of the overall study and its limitations: The highest TCR clonal expansion was observed in HAM/TSP patients, whereas the lowest was observed in MS patients, even when compared with healthy controls. No identical CDR3 amino acid sequences were found to be shared among expanded clones across subjects, suggesting that TCR-beta repertoires were private in all groups.

Inclusive of the bounding cysteine and phenylalanine, the CDR3 is 16 residues long. Just CDR3 DNA is preserved here, 48 bases in frame from base 1. CDR1 and CDR2, looked up from the germline V gene, are MNHEY and SVGAGI. V gives up 6 bases and J gives up 5 bases, and the segment between their germline ends measures 22 bases. cDNA was synthesized by template-switch 5'RACE using a primer with a 10-nucleotide random unique molecular identifier that tagged each TCR transcript. Every sequencing run covered 15-18 subjects and yielded more than 170 million TCR-beta sequences. The RNeasy kit was used to extract total RNA. Using the KAPA Real-time Library Amplification kit, TCR-beta VDJ regions were amplified with primers for the TCR constant region and the 5'RACE anchor. Sample indexes and Illumina adaptors were added in a first PCR, and a second PCR then increased library yield. After Ampure bead purification, the TCR product of roughly 650 bp was size-selected on a 2% E-gel SizeSelection system. Before pooling, library quality was assessed on a Bioanalyzer, concentration was determined with Qubit, and library quantification was performed with the Kapa Library Quantification kit. An Illumina HiSeq 2500 was used to sequence the libraries paired-end at 2 x 150 bp. To increase sequence diversity, roughly 24-32% phiX was spiked into each library pool. As for the original processing: Quality-filtered reads were processed with the UMI-based MiGEC pipeline, which removed over 90% of raw TCR sequences during error correction. VDJ genes were aligned to IMGT germline references, and clonotypes were defined by unique CDR3 amino acid sequence plus V-J genes. VDJtools evaluated clonal expansion, Shannon diversity and CDR3 relatedness (CalcPairwiseDistances, ClusterSamples); CLCbio workbench built phylogenetic trees. A clone was classed as expanded if it had 8 or more unique UMIs, a cutoff based on coefficient-of-variation modelling across technical triplicates. Through fastp at Q25 and MiXCR, TCRdb rebuilt clones from the public reads, retaining in-frame beta chains. Rows with one shared CDR3 protein collapse into an entry with the most common genes and DNA. The V and J calls come from TCRdb's annotation, not from the publication. Within this sample are about 59,000 distinct CDR3 sequences, with approximately 25% of them counted one time only. The top ten clones comprise 4.6% of the sample.

This specimen's time point label, interpreted: technical triplicate 2. Unsorted PBMC libraries were generated from 2 million PBMCs stored in RNAlater at -80 °C until RNA extraction. Peripheral blood was subjected to Ficoll-Hypaque density gradient centrifugation to isolate PBMCs, which were then cryopreserved in liquid nitrogen. In this chain, TRBV6-5 is recombined with TRBJ2-5; matching of 5 bases hints at TRBD2 as the D gene. The sequenced sample was PBMCs. This sequence originates from a man aged 55-75 years with HTLV-1-associated myelopathy (HAM/TSP). The DNA reads as follows: TGTGCCAGCAGCCGCCGGACTCGGAACGGTGGTGAGACCCAGTACTTC. This encodes CASSRRTRNGGETQYF.